This passage covers 3 T cell receptor beta chains from one sample sequenced in a study of T cells in Graves' hyperthyroidism and ophthalmopathy. TCR beta CDR3 regions were amplified from RNA. The HTBI primer set served for first-round RT-PCR of the TCR CDR3. Each CDR3 protein is one row after TCRdb ran MiXCR on the multiplex PCR reads. The sample holds 490,000 or so distinct CDR3 sequences; 20% are singletons and the top ten take around 50%. What was sequenced was blood. The receptors originated from a man aged 40-49 years with Graves' ophthalmopathy.

The gene calls are TRBV27 and TRBJ1-6, with no clear D. Per germline, CDR1 MNHEY and CDR2 SMNVEV (reference sequence). Trimming took off 5 bases at V and 6 bases at J, with 8 bases between the two ends. The CDR3 length is 13 residues. In DNA, the CDR3 is TGTGCCAGCAGTGATAGTCCTAATTCACCCCTCCACTTT. Translated, it gives CASSDSPNSPLHF.

The sample holds a few counts of this clonotype. A much larger clonotype is one base distant, so this may be a read error. The chain joins TRBV10-3 to TRBJ2-2; D unclear. CDR1 and CDR2 from the germline V gene are ENHRY and SYGVKD. Trimming pared 3 bases from V and 2 bases from J, leaving 1 base between. The CDR3 totals 12 residues. For the CDR3, the DNA is TGTGCCATCAGTGAAAACACCGGGGAGCTGTTTTTT. Its protein product is CAISENTGELFF.

The CDR3 spells CASSLAYANYGYTF. The CDR3 DNA reads TGTGCCAGCAGTCTGGCATACGCTAACTATGGCTACACCTTC. The rearrangement links TRBV6-2 or TRBV6-3 to TRBJ1-2; D remains ambiguous. The V gene's germline CDR1 is MNHEY and CDR2 SVGEGT. This CDR3 comprises 14 residues. V lost 5 bases, J lost 0 bases, and 10 bases lay in between.